Below are 12 T cell receptor beta chains sequenced from a single sample in a study of beta chain features in type 1 diabetes. Expressed TCRB transcripts got sequenced, as all isolated RNA was reverse transcribed. The assay was immunoSEQ multiplex PCR, and TCRdb's table has in-frame clones only and misses some. The sample lists approximately 170,000 clones; about 63% were seen once. These TCRs' antigens remain unknown. Findings and caveats of the study: TCRB CDR3 length was moderately but significantly reduced in all four CD4+ subsets of Type 1 diabetes patients.

Sequenced material: naive CD4+ T cells from blood. All receptors come from a young man with type 1 diabetes.

The rearrangement links TRBV7-2 to TRBJ2-5; D might be TRBD1 or TRBD2, each matching 5 bases. The CDR3 consists of 13 residues. Germline-derived CDR1 and CDR2 are SGHTA and FQGNSA. Trimming cost V 3 bases and J 9 bases, with 14 bases left between them. The CDR3 DNA reads as TGTGCCAGCAGCTTTGTGGGACCCGGGGCCCAGTACTTC. Translated, it gives CASSFVGPGAQYF.

This clone has only one observation. The gene calls are TRBV30 and TRBJ2-1; a weak D match, TRBD2 (6 bases). The V end lost 2 bases, the J end lost 6 bases, and 11 bases lay between the germline ends. The CDR3 has 13 amino acids. Germline V lookup: CDR1 GTSNPN, CDR2 SVGIG (reference sequence). The chain's CDR3 is CAWSLLAANEQFF. The CDR3 DNA is TGTGCCTGGAGTTTATTAGCGGCCAATGAGCAGTTCTTC.

The chain employs TRBV30 and TRBJ1-1, with TRBD1 identical over 10 bases. The CDR3 has 14 residues. J gave up 6 bases and V 2 bases, and 6 bases lay outside the gene matches. The germline gives CDR1 GTSNPN, CDR2 SVGIG (reference sequence). Written as DNA, the CDR3 is TGTGCCTGGAGTCGCGGACAGGGGGTCGCTGAAGCTTTCTTT. It yields the protein CAWSRGQGVAEAFF.

The J gene is TRBJ1-1, the V gene TRBV7-2, with D unresolved. V was shortened by 5 bases and J by 1 base, with 11 bases between the two germline ends. Germline-derived CDR1 and CDR2 are SGHTA and FQGNSA. CDR3 length: 14 amino acids. In DNA, the CDR3 is TGTGCCAGCAGCCCCCCAGGCGGGAACACTGAAGCTTTCTTT. Translated, it gives CASSPPGGNTEAFF.

This chain links TRBV28 with TRBJ2-7, with a weak D call TRBD1 (6 bases). This CDR3 has 13 residues. V lost 7 bases, J lost 3 bases, and 13 bases lay in between. Germline V gene sequence: CDR1 MDHEN, CDR2 SYDVKM. The CDR3, as DNA: TGTGCCAGCACACGGGACACCCACTACGAGCAGTACTTC. Translation gives CASTRDTHYEQYF.

A few counts support this clone. In the same sample, other DNA sequences code for this CDR3. The rearrangement uses TRBV7-2 and TRBJ1-6; D is ambiguous. V was clipped by 1 base and J by 10 bases, with 8 bases between them. The CDR3 is 13 amino acids. Per germline, CDR1 SGHTA and CDR2 FQGNSA. CDR3: CASSLGLGSPLHF. Here the CDR3 DNA reads TGTGCCAGCAGCTTAGGGCTGGGATCACCCCTCCACTTT.

The CDR3 bases are TGCGCCAGCAGCCAAGTCGTTTCCGAGACCCAGTACTTC. Encoded protein: CASSQVVSETQYF. This chain joins TRBV4-1 and TRBJ2-5; unclear D gene. The CDR3 sequence is 13 residues long. V lost 1 base, J lost 5 bases, and 8 bases lay in between. The germline gives CDR1 MGHRA, CDR2 YSYEKL.

The rearrangement uses TRBV29-1 and TRBJ1-2, with 8 bases fitting TRBD1. The CDR3 spans 13 residues. Germline CDR1 SQVTM, CDR2 ANQGSEA. The V gene end was trimmed by 3 bases and the J gene end by 7 bases; junction bases not matched to a gene: 7. Here the CDR3 DNA reads TGCAGCGTTGATTTTCAGGGGGCTGCTGGCTACACCTTC. Encoded protein: CSVDFQGAAGYTF.

The chain links TRBV25-1 to TRBJ2-5; possibly TRBD1 or TRBD2 for D (5 bases each). CDR3 size: 13 residues. Trimming pared 4 bases from V and 4 bases from J, leaving 10 bases between. Germline CDR1 reads MGHDK; CDR2 reads SYGVNS. The CDR3 DNA follows: TGTGCCAGCAGTGTCCCGGGGACAGAGACCCAGTACTTC. Protein sequence: CASSVPGTETQYF.

V usage is TRBV11-2 and J usage is TRBJ2-4; D is ambiguous. The V end was cut by 4 bases, the J end by 0 bases, with 7 bases between. The germline V gene encodes CDR1 SGHAT and CDR2 FQNNGV. This CDR3 is built from 14 residues. DNA of the CDR3: TGTGCCAGCAGCTGGAACTTAGCCAAAAACATTCAGTACTTC. Residues: CASSWNLAKNIQYF.

Here the CDR3 DNA reads TGCGCCAGCAGTCCGGGACAGTCACACAATGAGCAGTTCTTC. Its protein is CASSPGQSHNEQFF. The chain joins TRBV5-1 to TRBJ2-1; TRBD1 matches at 7 bases. The germline V gene encodes CDR1 SGHRS and CDR2 YFSETQ. Trimming took 5 bases from V and 5 from J; bases not matched to a gene: 7. This CDR3 region has 14 residues.

The J gene is TRBJ2-5, the V gene TRBV28, with 10 bases identical to TRBD2. CDR1 MDHEN and CDR2 SYDVKM come from the germline V gene. The CDR3 is 14 residues long. Unmatched junction bases numbered 4, after V lost 4 bases and J lost 5 bases. In DNA form, the CDR3 reads TGTGCCAGCAGTTCTAGCGGGGGTTCGGAGACCCAGTACTTC. Its protein is CASSSSGGSETQYF.